One and the same sample provided the 7 T cell receptor beta chains below, sequenced in a study of control samples from healthy donors and cancer patients. Sequencing used immunoSEQ multiplex PCR; TCRdb keeps in-frame clones, though not all of them. The sample lists tens of thousands of clones, about 93% seen once, with almost 4% in the top ten. The sequenced sample consisted of blood. These receptors all come from a man aged 30-40 years in good health.

This CDR3 reads CASSQGRRKYF. CDR3 nucleotides: TGTGCCAGCAGCCAAGGTCGGCGGAAGTACTTC. The chain combines TRBV12-3 or TRBV12-4 with TRBJ2-7, with no clear D. This CDR3 has 11 residues. The germline V and J ends were trimmed by 6 bases and 11 bases, with 14 bases remaining between them.

The chain uses TRBV29-1 and TRBJ2-1, with D tentatively TRBD1 or TRBD2 (5 bases each). CDR1 is SQVTM and CDR2 is ANQGSEA in the germline V gene. CDR3 size: 14 residues. The V end was cut by 6 bases, the J end by 0 bases, with 12 bases between. Written as DNA, the CDR3 is TGCAGCGTACGGGGACGGAGCTCCTACAATGAGCAGTTCTTC. Amino acid sequence: CSVRGRSSYNEQFF.

This chain joins TRBV15 and TRBJ1-2, with D hard to call. Germline values: CDR1 LNHNV, CDR2 YYDKDF (reference sequence). V lost 0 bases and J 4 bases, leaving 9 bases between the germline ends. The CDR3 runs 14 residues. In nucleotides, the CDR3 is TGTGCCACCAGCAGAGATCGGACGGGCTATGGCTACACCTTC. Its translation is CATSRDRTGYGYTF.

This chain connects TRBV10-3 to TRBJ1-3; D call uncertain. The V end was cut by 8 bases, the J end by 0 bases, with 11 bases between. The CDR3 spans 14 residues. Germline loops: CDR1 ENHRY, CDR2 SYGVKD. In nucleotides, the CDR3 is TGTGCCATCGCAGCGTACAGCTCTGGAAACACCATATATTTT. It codes for CAIAAYSSGNTIYF.

CDR3 coding DNA: TGCGCCAGCAGCCCCGGGGAGACCCAGTACTTC. Its translation is CASSPGETQYF. J is TRBJ2-5 and V is TRBV5-1, with unresolved D. V lost 4 bases and J 5 bases, leaving 6 bases between the germline ends. This CDR3 is 11 amino acids long. Germline V gene lookup returns CDR1 SGHRS and CDR2 YFSETQ.

This chain joins TRBV21-1 and TRBJ2-7; TRBD2, the D gene given by the table, was not confirmed from the DNA. TRBV21-1 is tagged as a pseudogene. The length of the CDR3 is 16 residues. The CDR3 is CASKDISSGRINEQYF. The CDR3 coding sequence is TGTGCCAGCAAAGACATCTCCAGCGGGAGGATCAACGAGCAGTACTTC.

The table lists this clone with a count of one. The V and J genes are TRBV19 and TRBJ1-4; weak D call: TRBD1 (5 bases). The germline V and J ends were trimmed by 4 bases and 4 bases, with 10 bases remaining between them. CDR3 size: 14 residues. CDR1 is LNHDA and CDR2 is SQIVND in the germline V gene (reference sequence). CDR3 in amino acids: CASSTDSRNEKLFF. CDR3 DNA sequence: TGTGCCAGTAGTACCGACAGCCGTAATGAAAAACTGTTTTTT.